This T cell receptor beta chain was found in a study of T cells after yellow fever vaccination. The CDR3 is 13 residues long. V shed 4 bases and J shed 3 bases, with 9 bases lying between them. A 5'RACE template-switching step, the method used to make TCR cDNA, added a universal primer site and UMIs. TCRdb re-called the 5' RACE reads with MiXCR, one entry per CDR3 protein. The sample holds about 160,000 distinct CDR3 sequences, around 9.3% seen once. This specimen was CD8+ T cells sorted from PBMCs, taken 45 days after the yellow fever booster vaccination. This TCR came from a man in his late teens or twenties who received the YFV17D yellow fever vaccine. The chain joins TRBV12-3 or TRBV12-4 to TRBJ1-1, with D unclear. The CDR3 here is CASSSHPYTEAFF. In DNA, the CDR3 is TGTGCCAGCAGTTCGCACCCGTACACTGAAGCTTTCTTT.